Each of the 4 T cell receptor beta chains below was sequenced from the same sample in a study of T cells after yellow fever vaccination. From the 5' RACE reads, TCRdb called clonotypes with MiXCR, one entry per CDR3 protein. The table has hundreds of thousands of distinct CDR3 sequences, roughly 12% seen once. The starting material was PBMCs, obtained on the day of the yellow fever booster vaccination. Receptors originate from a man younger than 45 who received the YFV17D yellow fever vaccine.

This sequence joins TRBV18 and TRBJ2-7; 7 bases match TRBD2. V was pared by 0 bases and J by 7 bases, with 9 bases of the junction left unmatched. This CDR3 has 15 amino acids. Germline CDR1 and CDR2: KGHSH and LQKENI. CDR3 DNA sequence: TGTGCCAGCTCACCACCGAGCGGGACTGGAATTGAGCAGTACTTC. Its protein product is CASSPPSGTGIEQYF.

This clonotype was seen a handful of times. This rearrangement joins TRBV7-2 to TRBJ2-2, with 7 positions matching TRBD2. Germline CDR1 SGHTA, CDR2 FQGNSA. CDR3 length: 17 amino acids. V dropped 2 bases and J dropped 3; count of bases not matched to a gene: 9. This CDR3 is CASSLSGAGADTGELFF. Here the CDR3 DNA reads TGTGCCAGCAGCTTAAGTGGGGCGGGAGCGGACACCGGGGAGCTGTTTTTT.

This clonotype occurred a few times. At one of its ends the junction is not consistent with the germline gene, which may arise from a read error. The rearrangement links TRBV7-9 to TRBJ1-1, with a tentative D call TRBD1 (6 bases). CDR3 length: 16 residues. Germline-derived CDR1 and CDR2 are SEHNR and FQNEAQ (reference sequence). The CDR3 reads CASSLDYTGIAPEAFF. CDR3 coding DNA: TGTGCCAGCAGCTTAGATTATACAGGGATAGCCCCTGAGGCTTTCTTT.

This clonotype was recorded a few times. The chain recombines TRBV4-3 with TRBJ2-7; 7 bases align to TRBD1. V lost 4 bases to trimming and J lost 2 bases; unmatched junction nucleotides: 8. The CDR3 totals 15 residues. Per the germline V gene, CDR1 is LGHNA and CDR2 is YSLEER. The CDR3 protein is CASSLSTRGTYEQYF. In DNA form, the CDR3 reads TGCGCCAGCAGCCTGTCGACCAGGGGGACCTACGAGCAGTACTTC.